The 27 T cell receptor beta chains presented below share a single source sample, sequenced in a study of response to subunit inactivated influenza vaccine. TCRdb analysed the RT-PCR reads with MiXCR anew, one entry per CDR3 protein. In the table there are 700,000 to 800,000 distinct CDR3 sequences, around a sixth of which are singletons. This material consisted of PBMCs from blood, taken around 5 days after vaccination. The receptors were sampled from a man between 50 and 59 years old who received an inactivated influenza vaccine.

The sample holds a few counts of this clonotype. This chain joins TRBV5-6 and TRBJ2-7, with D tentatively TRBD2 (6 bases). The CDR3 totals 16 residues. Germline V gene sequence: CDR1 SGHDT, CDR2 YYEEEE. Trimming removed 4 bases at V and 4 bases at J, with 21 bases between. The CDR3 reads CASSPGSWIGGYEQYF. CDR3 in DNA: TGTGCCAGCAGCCCAGGGTCCTGGATAGGAGGGTACGAGCAGTACTTC.

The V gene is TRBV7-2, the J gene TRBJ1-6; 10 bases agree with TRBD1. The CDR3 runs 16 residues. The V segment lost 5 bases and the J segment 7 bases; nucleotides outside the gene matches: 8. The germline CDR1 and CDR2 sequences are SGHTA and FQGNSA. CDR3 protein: CASSKGTGARNSPLHF. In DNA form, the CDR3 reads TGTGCCAGCAGCAAAGGGACAGGGGCGAGAAATTCACCCCTCCACTTT.

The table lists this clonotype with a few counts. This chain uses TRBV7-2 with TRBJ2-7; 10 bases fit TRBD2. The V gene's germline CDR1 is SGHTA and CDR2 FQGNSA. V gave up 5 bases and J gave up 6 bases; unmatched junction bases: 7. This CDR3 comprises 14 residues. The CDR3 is CASSPSSGRSEQYF. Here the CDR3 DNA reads TGTGCCAGCAGCCCCAGTAGCGGGAGGAGCGAGCAGTACTTC.

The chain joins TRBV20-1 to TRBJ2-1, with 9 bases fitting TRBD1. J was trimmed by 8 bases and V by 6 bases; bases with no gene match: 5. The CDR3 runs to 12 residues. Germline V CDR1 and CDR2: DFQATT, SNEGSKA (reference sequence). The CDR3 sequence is CSADDRGDEQFF. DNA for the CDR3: TGCAGTGCAGACGACAGGGGGGATGAGCAGTTCTTC.

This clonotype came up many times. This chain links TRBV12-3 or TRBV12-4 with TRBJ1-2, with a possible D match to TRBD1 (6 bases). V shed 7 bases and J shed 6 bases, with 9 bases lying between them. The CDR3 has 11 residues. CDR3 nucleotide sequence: TGTGCCAGCAATCAGGGGCATGGCTACACCTTC. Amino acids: CASNQGHGYTF.

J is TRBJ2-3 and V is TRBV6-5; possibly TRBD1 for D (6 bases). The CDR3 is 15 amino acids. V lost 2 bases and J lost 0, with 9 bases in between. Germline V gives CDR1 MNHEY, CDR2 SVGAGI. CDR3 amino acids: CASSYGGLSTDTQYF. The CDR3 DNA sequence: TGTGCCAGCAGTTACGGGGGCCTTAGCACAGATACGCAGTATTTT.

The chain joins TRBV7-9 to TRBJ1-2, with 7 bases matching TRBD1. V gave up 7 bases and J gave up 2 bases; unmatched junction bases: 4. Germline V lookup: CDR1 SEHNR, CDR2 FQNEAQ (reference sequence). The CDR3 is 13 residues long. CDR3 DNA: TGTGCCAGCACCCTACAGGGGAACTATGGCTACACCTTC. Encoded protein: CASTLQGNYGYTF. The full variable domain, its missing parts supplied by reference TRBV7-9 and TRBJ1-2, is DTGVSQNPRHKITKRGQNVTFRCDPISEHNRLYWYRQTLGQGPEFLTYFQNEAQLEKSRLLSDRFSAERPKGSFSTLEIQRTEQGDSAMYLCASTLQGNYGYTFGSGTRLTVV.

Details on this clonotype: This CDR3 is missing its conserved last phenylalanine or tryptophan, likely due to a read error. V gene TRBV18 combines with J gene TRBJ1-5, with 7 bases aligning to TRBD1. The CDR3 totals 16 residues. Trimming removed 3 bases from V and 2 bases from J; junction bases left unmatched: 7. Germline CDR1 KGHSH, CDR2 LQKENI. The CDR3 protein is CASSPTTGLGNQPQHL. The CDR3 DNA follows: TGTGCCAGCTCACCGACGACAGGGCTAGGCAATCAGCCCCAGCATCTT.

The CDR3 here is CASSLGDSDYTDTQYF. The CDR3 coding sequence is TGTGCCAGCAGCTTGGGAGACAGCGACTACACAGATACGCAGTATTTT. This chain connects TRBV13 to TRBJ2-3, with D tentatively TRBD1 or TRBD2 (5 bases each). The CDR3 is 16 amino acids. Trimming removed 3 bases at V and 2 bases at J, with 15 bases between. Germline CDR1 and CDR2: PRHDT and FYEKMQ (reference sequence).

CDR3 DNA: TGTGCCAGCAGTTACCTCCGTGTGGGACTAGCGATTCCAGATACGCAGTATTTT. This encodes CASSYLRVGLAIPDTQYF. V and J are TRBV6-2 or TRBV6-3 and TRBJ2-3, with 10 bases matching TRBD2. Germline assignment: CDR1 MNHEY and CDR2 SVGEGT. CDR3 length equals 18 residues. The V segment lost 2 bases and the J segment 4 bases; nucleotides outside the gene matches: 12.

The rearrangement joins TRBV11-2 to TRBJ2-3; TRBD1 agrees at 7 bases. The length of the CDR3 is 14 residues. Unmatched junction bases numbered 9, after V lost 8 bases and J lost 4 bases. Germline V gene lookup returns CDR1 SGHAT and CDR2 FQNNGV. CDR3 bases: TGTGCCAGCCAGGGGGTGCCTTGGGCAGATACGCAGTATTTT. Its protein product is CASQGVPWADTQYF.

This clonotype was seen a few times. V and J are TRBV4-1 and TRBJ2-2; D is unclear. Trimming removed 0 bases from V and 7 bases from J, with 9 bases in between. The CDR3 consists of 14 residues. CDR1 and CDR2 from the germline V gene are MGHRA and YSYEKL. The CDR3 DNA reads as TGCGCCAGCAGCCAAGAATGGCCCGTCGGGGAGCTGTTTTTT. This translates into CASSQEWPVGELFF.

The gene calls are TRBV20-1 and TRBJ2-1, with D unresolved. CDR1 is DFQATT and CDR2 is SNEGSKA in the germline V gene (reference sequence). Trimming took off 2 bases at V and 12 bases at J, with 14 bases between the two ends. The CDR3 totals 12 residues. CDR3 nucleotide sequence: TGCAGTGCTAGAAAAGGAACCGCCTCGCAGTTCTTC. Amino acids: CSARKGTASQFF.

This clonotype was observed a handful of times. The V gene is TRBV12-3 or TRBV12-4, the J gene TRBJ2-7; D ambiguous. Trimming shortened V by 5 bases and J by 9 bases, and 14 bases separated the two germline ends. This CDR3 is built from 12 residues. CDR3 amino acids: CASSAEPTTQYF. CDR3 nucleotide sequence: TGTGCCAGCAGTGCAGAACCTACGACGCAGTACTTC.

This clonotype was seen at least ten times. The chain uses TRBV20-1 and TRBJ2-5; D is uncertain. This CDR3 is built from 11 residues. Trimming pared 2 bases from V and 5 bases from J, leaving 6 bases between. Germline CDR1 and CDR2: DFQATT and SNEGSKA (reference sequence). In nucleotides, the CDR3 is TGCAGTGCTAGATGGGGTGAGACCCAGTACTTC. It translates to CSARWGETQYF.

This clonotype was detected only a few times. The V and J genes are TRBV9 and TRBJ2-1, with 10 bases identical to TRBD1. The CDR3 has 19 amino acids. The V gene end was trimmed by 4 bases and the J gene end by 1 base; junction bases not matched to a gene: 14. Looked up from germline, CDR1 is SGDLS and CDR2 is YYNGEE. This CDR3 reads CASSPQTGGERWSYNEQFF. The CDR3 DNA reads TGTGCCAGCAGCCCTCAGACAGGGGGCGAAAGATGGTCCTACAATGAGCAGTTCTTC.

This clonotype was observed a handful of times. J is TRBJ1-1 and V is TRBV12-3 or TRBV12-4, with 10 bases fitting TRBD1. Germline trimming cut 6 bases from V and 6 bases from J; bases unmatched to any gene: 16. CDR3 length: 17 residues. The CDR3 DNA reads TGTGCCAGCAGCTCCGATACCTCCCCGGACAGGGGGGCTGAAGCTTTCTTT. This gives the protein CASSSDTSPDRGAEAFF.

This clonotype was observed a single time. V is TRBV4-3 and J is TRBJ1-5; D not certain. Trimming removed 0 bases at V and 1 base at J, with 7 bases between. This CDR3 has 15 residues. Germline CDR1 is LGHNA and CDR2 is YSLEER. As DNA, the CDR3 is TGCGCCAGCAGCCAAGAACTGGGCAGCAATCAGCCCCAGCATTTT. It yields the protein CASSQELGSNQPQHF.

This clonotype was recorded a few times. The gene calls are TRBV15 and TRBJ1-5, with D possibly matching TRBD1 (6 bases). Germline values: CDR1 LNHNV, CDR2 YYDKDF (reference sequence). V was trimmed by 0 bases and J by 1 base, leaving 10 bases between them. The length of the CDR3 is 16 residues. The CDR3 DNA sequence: TGTGCCACCAGCAGAGATTCCCAGGGGAGCAATCAGCCCCAGCATTTT. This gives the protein CATSRDSQGSNQPQHF.

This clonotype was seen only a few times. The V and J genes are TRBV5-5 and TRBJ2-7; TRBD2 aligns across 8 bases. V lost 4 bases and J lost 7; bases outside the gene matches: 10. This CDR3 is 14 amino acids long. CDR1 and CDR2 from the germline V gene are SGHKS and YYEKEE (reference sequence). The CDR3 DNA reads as TGTGCCAGCAGCATACTGCGTGGGACTAGTGAGCAGTACTTC. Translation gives CASSILRGTSEQYF.

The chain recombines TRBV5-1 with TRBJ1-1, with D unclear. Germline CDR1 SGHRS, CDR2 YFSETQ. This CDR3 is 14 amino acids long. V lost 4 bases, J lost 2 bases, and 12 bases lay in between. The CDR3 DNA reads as TGCGCCAGCAGCCCGGTGGTAGGAAACACTGAAGCTTTCTTT. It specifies CASSPVVGNTEAFF.

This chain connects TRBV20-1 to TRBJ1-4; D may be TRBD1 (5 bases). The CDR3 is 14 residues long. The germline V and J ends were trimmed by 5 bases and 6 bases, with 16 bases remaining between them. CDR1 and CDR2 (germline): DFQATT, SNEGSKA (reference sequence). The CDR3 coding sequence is TGCAGTGCTGGAGGCGACAGCTCCTATGAAAAACTGTTTTTT. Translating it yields CSAGGDSSYEKLFF.

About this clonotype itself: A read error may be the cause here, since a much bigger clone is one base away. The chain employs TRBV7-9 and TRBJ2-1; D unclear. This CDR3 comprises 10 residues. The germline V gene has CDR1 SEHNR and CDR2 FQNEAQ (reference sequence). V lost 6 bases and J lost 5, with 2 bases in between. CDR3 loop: CASRDNEQFF. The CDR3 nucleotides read TGTGCCAGCAGGGACAATGAGCAGTTCTTC.

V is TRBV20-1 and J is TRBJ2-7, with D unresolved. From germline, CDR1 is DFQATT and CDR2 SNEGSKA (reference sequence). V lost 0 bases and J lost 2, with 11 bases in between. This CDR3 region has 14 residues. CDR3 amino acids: CSARDQTDTYEQYF. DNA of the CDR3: TGCAGTGCTAGAGATCAAACCGATACCTACGAGCAGTACTTC.

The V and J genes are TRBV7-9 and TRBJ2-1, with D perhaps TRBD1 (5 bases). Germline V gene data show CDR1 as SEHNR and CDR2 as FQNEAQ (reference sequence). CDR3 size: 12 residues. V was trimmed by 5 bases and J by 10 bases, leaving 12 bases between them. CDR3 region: CASSPGGAEQFF. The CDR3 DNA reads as TGTGCCAGCAGCCCAGGTGGGGCAGAGCAGTTCTTC.

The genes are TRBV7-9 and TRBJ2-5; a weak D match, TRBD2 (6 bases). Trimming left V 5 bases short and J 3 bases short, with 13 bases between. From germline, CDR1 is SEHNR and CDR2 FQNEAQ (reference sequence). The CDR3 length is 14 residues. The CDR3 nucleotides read TGTGCCAGCAGCCTACGCCGGGAGAAAGAGACCCAGTACTTC. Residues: CASSLRREKETQYF.

The CDR3 DNA is TGTGCCAGCAGGAGGGGGCAGGGAAGCAATCAGCCCCAGCATTTT. It codes for CASRRGQGSNQPQHF. This chain links TRBV27 with TRBJ1-5, with TRBD1 matching 7 bases. V lost 6 bases to trimming and J lost 1 base; unmatched junction nucleotides: 6. The CDR3 extends over 15 amino acids. Germline V lookup: CDR1 MNHEY, CDR2 SMNVEV (reference sequence).